This TCR beta chain was sequenced during a study of blood T cells in healthy people across ages. The authors ran a second PCR of about 6 to 12 cycles using a sample-barcoded 5' primer and a J-beta primer mix. One entry per CDR3 protein, called by TCRdb with MiXCR from the 5' RACE reads. The sample lists about 1.1 million distinct CDR3 sequences; more than 30% were seen once. Every donor contributed around 10 milliliters of peripheral blood by blood draw. Between the trimmed V and J ends, which lost 0 bases and 2 bases, there was a span of 10 bases. The CDR3 runs to 15 residues. Germline CDR1 is LGHNA and CDR2 is YSLEER.

The receptor was isolated from a man younger than 35 in good health. The sample comprised blood. The rearrangement uses TRBV4-3 and TRBJ1-2; D is ambiguous. The CDR3 nucleotides read TGCGCCAGCAGCCAAGATTTCAGATCCAACTATGGCTACACCTTC. Its protein is CASSQDFRSNYGYTF.